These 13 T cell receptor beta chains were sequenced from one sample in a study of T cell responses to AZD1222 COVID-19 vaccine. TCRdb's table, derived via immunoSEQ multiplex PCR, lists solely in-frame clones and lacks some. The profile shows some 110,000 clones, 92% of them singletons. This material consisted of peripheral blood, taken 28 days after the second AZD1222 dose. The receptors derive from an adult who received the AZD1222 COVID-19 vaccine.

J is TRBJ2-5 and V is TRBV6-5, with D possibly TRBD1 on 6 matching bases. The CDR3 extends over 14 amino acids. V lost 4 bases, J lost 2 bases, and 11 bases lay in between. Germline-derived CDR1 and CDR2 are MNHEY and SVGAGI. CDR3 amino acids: CASSWGTLQETQYF. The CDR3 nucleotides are TGTGCCAGCAGTTGGGGGACACTTCAAGAGACCCAGTACTTC.

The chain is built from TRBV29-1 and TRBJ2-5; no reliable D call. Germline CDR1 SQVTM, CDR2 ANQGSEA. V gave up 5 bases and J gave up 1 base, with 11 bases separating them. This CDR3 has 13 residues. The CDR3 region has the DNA TGCAGCGTTCACCGGAACCTCCAAGAGACCCAGTACTTC. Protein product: CSVHRNLQETQYF.

The CDR3 sequence: CSVPTAGALVGNGELFF. The DNA of the CDR3 is TGCAGCGTCCCCACGGCAGGGGCGTTAGTGGGGAACGGGGAGCTGTTTTTT. V usage is TRBV29-1 and J usage is TRBJ2-2, with D maybe TRBD1 (6 bases). The CDR3 sequence is 17 residues long. Looked up from germline, CDR1 is SQVTM and CDR2 is ANQGSEA. Trimming cost V 6 bases and J 7 bases, with 27 bases left between them.

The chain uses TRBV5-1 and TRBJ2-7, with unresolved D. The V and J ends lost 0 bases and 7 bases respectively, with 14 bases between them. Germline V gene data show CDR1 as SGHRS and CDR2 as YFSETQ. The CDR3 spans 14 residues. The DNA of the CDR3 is TGCGCCAGCAGCTTGGGTCAGGAGACGAGAGAGCAGTACTTC. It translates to CASSLGQETREQYF.

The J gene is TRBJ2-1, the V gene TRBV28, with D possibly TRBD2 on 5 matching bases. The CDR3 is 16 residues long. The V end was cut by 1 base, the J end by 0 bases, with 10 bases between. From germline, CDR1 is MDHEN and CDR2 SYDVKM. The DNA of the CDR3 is TGTGCCAGCAGTTTATCCAGCGGAAGCTCCTACAATGAGCAGTTCTTC. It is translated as CASSLSSGSSYNEQFF.

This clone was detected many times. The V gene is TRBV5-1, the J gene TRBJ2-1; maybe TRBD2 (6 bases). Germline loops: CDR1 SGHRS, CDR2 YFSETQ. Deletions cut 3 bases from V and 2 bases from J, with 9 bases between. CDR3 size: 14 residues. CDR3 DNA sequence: TGCGCCAGCAGCTGGGGGGTTACCTACAATGAGCAGTTCTTC. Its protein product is CASSWGVTYNEQFF.

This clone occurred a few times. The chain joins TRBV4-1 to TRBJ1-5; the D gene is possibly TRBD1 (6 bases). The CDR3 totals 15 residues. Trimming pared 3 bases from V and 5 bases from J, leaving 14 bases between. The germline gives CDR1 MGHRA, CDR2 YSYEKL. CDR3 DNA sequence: TGCGCCAGCAGCCACCTTCCAAGGGGGGATCAGCCCCAGCATTTT. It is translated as CASSHLPRGDQPQHF.

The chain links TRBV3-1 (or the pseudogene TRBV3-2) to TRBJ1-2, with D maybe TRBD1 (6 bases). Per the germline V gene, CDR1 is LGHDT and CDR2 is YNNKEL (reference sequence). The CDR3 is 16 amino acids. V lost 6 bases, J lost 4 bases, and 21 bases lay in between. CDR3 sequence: CASSNGGQQKTYGYTF. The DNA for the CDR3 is TGTGCCAGCAGTAACGGCGGACAGCAGAAAACCTATGGCTACACCTTC.

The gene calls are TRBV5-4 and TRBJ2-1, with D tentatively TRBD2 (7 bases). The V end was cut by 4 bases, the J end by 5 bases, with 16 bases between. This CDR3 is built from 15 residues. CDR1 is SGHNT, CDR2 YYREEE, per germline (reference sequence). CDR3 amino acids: CASSRGALADNEQFF. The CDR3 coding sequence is TGTGCCAGCAGCAGGGGGGCCCTAGCGGACAATGAGCAGTTCTTC.

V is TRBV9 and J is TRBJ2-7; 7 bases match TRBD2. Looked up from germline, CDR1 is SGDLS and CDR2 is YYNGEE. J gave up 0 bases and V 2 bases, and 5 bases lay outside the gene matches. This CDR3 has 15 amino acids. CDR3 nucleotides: TGTGCCAGCAGCGTCAGCGGGAAGAACTCCTACGAGCAGTACTTC. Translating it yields CASSVSGKNSYEQYF.

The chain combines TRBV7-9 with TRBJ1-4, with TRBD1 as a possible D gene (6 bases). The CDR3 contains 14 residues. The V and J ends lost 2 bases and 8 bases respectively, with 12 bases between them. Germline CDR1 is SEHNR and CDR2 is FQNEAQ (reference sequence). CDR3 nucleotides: TGTGCCAGCAGCTTAAGCAGGGGTGGAGAAAAACTGTTTTTT. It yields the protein CASSLSRGGEKLFF.

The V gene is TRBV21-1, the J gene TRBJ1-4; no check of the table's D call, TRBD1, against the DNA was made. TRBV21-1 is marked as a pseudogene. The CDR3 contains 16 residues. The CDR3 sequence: CASTLRDRATNEKLFF. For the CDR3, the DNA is TGTGCCAGCACCCTCCGGGACAGAGCAACTAATGAAAAACTGTTTTTT.

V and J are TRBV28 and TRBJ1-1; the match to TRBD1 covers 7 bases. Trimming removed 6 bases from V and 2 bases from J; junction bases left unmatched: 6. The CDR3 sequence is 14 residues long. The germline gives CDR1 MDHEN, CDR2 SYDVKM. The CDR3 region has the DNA TGTGCCAGCAGCCCGGGACAGACCAACACTGAAGCTTTCTTT. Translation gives CASSPGQTNTEAFF.